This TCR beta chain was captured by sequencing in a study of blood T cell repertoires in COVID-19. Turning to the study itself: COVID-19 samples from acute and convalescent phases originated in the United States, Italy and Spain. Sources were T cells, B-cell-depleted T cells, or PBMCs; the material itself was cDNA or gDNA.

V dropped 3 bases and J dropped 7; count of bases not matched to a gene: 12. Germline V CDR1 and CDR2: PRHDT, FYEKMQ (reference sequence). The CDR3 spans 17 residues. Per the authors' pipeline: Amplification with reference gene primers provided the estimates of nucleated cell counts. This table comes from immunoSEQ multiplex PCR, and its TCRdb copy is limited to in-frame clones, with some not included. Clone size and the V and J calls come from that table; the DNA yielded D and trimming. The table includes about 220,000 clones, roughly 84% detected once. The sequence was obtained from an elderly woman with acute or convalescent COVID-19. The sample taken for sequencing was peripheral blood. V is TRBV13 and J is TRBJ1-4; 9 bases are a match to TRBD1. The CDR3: CASSLGGQGSTSEKLFF. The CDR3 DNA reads TGTGCCAGCAGCTTGGGTGGACAGGGGTCGACAAGTGAAAAACTGTTTTTT.